Included here is one T cell receptor (beta chain) sequence, with context. This record comes from a study of blood T cell repertoires in COVID-19. Clones were read by immunoSEQ multiplex PCR, and TCRdb kept only the in-frame ones, dropping some. The data show 150,000 to 200,000 clones, around 79% seen once. Germline CDR1 is LGHDT and CDR2 is YNNKEL (reference sequence). CDR3 length equals 12 residues. Deletions cut 4 bases from V and 4 bases from J, with 7 bases between. The chain links TRBV3-1 (or the pseudogene TRBV3-2) to TRBJ1-2; D unclear. The sample comprised peripheral blood. The sequence was collected from a woman between 35 and 50 years old with COVID-19, enrolled during active disease. This CDR3 is CASSRSSYGYTF. CDR3 bases: TGTGCCAGCAGCCGTTCCTCCTATGGCTACACCTTC.